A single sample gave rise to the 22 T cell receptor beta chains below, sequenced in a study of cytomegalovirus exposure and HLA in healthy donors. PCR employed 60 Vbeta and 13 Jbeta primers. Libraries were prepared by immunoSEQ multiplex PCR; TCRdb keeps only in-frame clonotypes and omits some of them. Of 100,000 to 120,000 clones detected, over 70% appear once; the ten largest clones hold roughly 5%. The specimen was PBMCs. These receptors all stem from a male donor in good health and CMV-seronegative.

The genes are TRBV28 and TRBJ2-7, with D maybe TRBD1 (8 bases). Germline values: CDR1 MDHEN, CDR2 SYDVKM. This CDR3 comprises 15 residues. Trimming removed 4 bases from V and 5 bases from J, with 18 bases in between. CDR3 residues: CASSWGGAGGHEQYF. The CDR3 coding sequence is TGTGCCAGCAGTTGGGGGGGGGCAGGGGGCCACGAGCAGTACTTC.

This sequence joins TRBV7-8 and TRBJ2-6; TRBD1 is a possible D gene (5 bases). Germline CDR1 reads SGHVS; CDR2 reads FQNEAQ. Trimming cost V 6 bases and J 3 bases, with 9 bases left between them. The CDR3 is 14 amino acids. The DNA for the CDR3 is TGTGCCAGCAGTGGACATAGTGGGGCCAACGTCCTGACTTTC. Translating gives CASSGHSGANVLTF.

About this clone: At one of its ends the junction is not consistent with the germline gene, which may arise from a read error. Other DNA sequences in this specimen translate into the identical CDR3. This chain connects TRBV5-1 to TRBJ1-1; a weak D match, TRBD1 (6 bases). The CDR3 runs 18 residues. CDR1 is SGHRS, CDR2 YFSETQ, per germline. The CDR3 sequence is CASSQTAVSTGPNTEAFF. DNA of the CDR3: TGCGCCAGCAGCCAAACGGCCGTTAGTACAGGGCCGAACACCGAAGCTTTCTTT. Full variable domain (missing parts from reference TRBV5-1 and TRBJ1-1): KAGVTQTPRYLIKTRGQQVTLSCSPISGHRSVSWYQQTPGQGLQFLFEYFSETQRNKGNFPGRFSGRQFSNSRSEMNVSTLELGDSALYLCASSQTAVSTGPNTEAFFGQGTRLTVV.

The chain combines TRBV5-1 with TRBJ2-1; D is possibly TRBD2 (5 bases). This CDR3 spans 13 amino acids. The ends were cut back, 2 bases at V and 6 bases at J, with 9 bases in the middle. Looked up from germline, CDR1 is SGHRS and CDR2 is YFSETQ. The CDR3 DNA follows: TGCGCCAGCAGCTTAGCGGACTCCAATGAGCAGTTCTTC. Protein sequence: CASSLADSNEQFF.

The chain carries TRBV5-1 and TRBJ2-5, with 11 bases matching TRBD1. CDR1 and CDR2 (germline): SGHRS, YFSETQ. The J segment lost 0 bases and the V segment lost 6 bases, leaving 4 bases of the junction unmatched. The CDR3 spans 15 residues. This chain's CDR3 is CASTQDRGHQETQYF. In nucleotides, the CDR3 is TGCGCCAGCACCCAGGACAGGGGGCACCAAGAGACCCAGTACTTC.

Written as DNA, the CDR3 is TGTGCCTGGAGTGGATCTGGAGGGAAGACCCAGTACTTC. The encoded protein is CAWSGSGGKTQYF. The gene calls are TRBV30 and TRBJ2-5, with D tentatively TRBD2 (6 bases). CDR3 length equals 13 residues. Trimming shortened V by 1 base and J by 6 bases, and 12 bases separated the two germline ends. Looked up from germline, CDR1 is GTSNPN and CDR2 is SVGIG (reference sequence).

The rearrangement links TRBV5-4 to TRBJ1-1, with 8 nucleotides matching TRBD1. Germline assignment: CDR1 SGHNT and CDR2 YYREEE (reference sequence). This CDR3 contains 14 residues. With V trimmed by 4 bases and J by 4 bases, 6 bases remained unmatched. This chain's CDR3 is CASSGTGPSTEAFF. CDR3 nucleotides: TGTGCCAGCAGCGGGACAGGCCCGAGCACTGAAGCTTTCTTT. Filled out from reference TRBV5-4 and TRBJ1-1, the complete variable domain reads ETGVTQSPTHLIKTRGQQVTLRCSSQSGHNTVSWYQQALGQGPQFIFQYYREEENGRGNFPPRFSGLQFPNYSSELNVNALELDDSALYLCASSGTGPSTEAFFGQGTRLTVV.

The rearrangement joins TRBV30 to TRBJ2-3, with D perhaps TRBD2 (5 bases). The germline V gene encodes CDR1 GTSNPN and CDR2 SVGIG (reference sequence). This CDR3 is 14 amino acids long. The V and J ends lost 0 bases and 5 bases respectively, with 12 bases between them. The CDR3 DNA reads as TGTGCCTGGAGTGTTGGCGGGTCGGGAGATACGCAGTATTTT. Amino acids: CAWSVGGSGDTQYF. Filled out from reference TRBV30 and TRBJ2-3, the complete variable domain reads SQTIHQWPATLVQPVGSPLSLECTVEGTSNPNLYWYRQAAGRGLQLLFYSVGIGQISSEVPQNLSASRPQDRQFILSSKKLLLSDSGFYLCAWSVGGSGDTQYFGPGTRLTVL.

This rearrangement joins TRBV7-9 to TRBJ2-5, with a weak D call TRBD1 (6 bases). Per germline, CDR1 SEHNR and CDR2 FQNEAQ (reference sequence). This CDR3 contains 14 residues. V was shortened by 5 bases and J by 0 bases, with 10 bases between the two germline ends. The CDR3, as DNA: TGTGCCAGCAGCCGTGGACAGAACCAAGAGACCCAGTACTTC. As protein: CASSRGQNQETQYF.

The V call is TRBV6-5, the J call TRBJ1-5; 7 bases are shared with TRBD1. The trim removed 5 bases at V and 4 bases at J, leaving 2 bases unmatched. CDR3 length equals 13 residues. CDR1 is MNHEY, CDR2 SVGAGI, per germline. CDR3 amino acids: CASSPTGNQPQHF. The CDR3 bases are TGTGCCAGCAGTCCGACAGGGAATCAGCCCCAGCATTTT.

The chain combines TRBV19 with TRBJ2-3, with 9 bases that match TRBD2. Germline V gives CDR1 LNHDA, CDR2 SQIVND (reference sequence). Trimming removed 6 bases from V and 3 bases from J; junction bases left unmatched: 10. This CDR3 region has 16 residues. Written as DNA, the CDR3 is TGTGCCAGTAGGTCTTTAGCGGGAGTAGTAACAGATACGCAGTATTTT. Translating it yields CASRSLAGVVTDTQYF.

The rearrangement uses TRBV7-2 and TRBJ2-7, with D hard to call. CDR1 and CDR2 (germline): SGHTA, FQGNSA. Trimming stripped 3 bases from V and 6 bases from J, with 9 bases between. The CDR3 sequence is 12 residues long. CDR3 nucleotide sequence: TGTGCCAGCAGCTTTTTGGCCCGCGAGCAGTACTTC. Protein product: CASSFLAREQYF.

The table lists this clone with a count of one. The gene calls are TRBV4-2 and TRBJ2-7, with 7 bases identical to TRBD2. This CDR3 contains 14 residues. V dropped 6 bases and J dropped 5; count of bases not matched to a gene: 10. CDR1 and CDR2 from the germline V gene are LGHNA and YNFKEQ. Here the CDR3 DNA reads TGTGCCAGCAGTCGGGCGGGAGAGGTGAACGAGCAGTACTTC. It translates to CASSRAGEVNEQYF.

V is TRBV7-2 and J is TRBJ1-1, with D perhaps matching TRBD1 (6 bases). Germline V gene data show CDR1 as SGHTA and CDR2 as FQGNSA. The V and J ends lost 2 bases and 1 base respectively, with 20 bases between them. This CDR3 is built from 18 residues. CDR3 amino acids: CASSLSGTGHRANTEAFF. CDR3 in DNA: TGTGCCAGCAGCTTATCCGGTACAGGGCATCGGGCGAACACTGAAGCTTTCTTT.

CDR3 coding DNA: TGTGCCAGCAGCCTCCCAGGAACGGGAGTTGTGCGGGAGCAGTACTTC. It encodes CASSLPGTGVVREQYF. The J gene is TRBJ2-7, the V gene TRBV14; TRBD2 might be the D (6 bases). Germline CDR1 reads SGHDN; CDR2 reads FVKESK. The V end was cut by 4 bases, the J end by 7 bases, with 23 bases between. The CDR3 runs 16 residues. The whole variable domain, filled in from reference TRBV14 and TRBJ2-7, reads EAGVTQFPSHSVIEKGQTVTLRCDPISGHDNLYWYRRVMGKEIKFLLHFVKESKQDESGMPNNRFLAERTGGTYSTLKVQPAELEDSGVYFCASSLPGTGVVREQYFGPGTRLTVT.

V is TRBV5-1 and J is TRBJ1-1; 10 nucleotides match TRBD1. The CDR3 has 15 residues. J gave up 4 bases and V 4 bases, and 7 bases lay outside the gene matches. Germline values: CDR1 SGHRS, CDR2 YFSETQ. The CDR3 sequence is CASSQTDRGGTEAFF. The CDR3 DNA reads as TGCGCCAGCAGCCAAACGGACAGGGGGGGCACTGAAGCTTTCTTT.

CDR3 residues: CASGRTGLFLNYGYTF. CDR3 coding DNA: TGTGCCAGTGGGAGGACAGGGCTTTTTTTAAACTATGGCTACACCTTC. The rearrangement joins TRBV19 to TRBJ1-2, with 8 bases lining up with TRBD1. The V gene end was trimmed by 8 bases and the J gene end by 2 bases; junction bases not matched to a gene: 13. The CDR3 has 16 residues. The germline CDR1 and CDR2 sequences are LNHDA and SQIVND (reference sequence).

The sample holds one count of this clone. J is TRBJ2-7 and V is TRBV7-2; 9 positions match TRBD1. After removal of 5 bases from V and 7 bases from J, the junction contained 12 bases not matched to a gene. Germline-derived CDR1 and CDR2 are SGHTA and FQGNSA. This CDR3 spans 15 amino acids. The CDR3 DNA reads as TGTGCCAGCAGCCCAAGCTGGGACAGGGCGTCAGAGCAGTACTTC. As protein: CASSPSWDRASEQYF.

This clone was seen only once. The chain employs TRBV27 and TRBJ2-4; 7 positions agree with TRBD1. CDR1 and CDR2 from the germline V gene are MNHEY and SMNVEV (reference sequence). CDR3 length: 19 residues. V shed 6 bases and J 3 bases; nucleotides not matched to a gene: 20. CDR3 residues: CASRQGWGTFGVGKNIQYF. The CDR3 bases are TGTGCCAGCAGACAGGGGTGGGGGACGTTCGGGGTAGGCAAAAACATTCAGTACTTC.

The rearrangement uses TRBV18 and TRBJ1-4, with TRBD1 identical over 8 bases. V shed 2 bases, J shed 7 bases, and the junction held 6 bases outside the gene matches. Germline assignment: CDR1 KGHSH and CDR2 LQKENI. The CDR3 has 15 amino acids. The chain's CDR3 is CASSPGAGGREKLFF. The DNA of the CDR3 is TGTGCCAGCTCACCAGGAGCAGGGGGCCGTGAAAAACTGTTTTTT.

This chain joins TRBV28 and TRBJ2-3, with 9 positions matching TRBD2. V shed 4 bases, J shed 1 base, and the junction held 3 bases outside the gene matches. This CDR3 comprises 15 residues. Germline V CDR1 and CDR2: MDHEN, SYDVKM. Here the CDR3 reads CASSSGGGGTDTQYF. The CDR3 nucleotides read TGTGCCAGCAGTTCGGGCGGGGGGGGCACAGATACGCAGTATTTT.

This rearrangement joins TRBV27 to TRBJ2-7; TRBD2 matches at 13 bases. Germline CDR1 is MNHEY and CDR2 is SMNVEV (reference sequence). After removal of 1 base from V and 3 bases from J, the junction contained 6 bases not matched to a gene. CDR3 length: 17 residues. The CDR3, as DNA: TGTGCCAGCAGTTTATTCCGGACTAGCGGGAGCCTCTACGAGCAGTACTTC. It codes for CASSLFRTSGSLYEQYF.